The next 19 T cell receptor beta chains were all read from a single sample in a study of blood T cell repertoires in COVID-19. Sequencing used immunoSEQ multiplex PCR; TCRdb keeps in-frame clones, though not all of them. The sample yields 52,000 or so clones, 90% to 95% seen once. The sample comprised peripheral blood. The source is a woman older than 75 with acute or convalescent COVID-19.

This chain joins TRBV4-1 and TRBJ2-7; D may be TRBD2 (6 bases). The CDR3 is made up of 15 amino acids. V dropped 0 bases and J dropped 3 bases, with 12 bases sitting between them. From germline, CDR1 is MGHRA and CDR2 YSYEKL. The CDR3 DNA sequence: TGCGCCAGCAGCCAAGATCCTAGCGCCTACTACGAGCAGTACTTC. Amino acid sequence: CASSQDPSAYYEQYF.

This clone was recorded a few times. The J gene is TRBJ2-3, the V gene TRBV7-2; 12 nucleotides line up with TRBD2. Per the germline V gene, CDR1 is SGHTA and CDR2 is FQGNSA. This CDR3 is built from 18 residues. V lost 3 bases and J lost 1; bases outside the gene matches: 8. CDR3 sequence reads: CASSLVASGRERTDTQYF. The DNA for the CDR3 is TGTGCCAGCAGCTTGGTGGCTAGCGGGAGGGAGCGCACAGATACGCAGTATTTT. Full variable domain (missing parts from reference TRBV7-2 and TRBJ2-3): GAGVSQSPSNKVTEKGKDVELRCDPISGHTALYWYRQSLGQGLEFLIYFQGNSAPDKSGLPSDRFSAERTGGSVSTLTIQRTQQEDSAVYLCASSLVASGRERTDTQYFGPGTRLTVL.

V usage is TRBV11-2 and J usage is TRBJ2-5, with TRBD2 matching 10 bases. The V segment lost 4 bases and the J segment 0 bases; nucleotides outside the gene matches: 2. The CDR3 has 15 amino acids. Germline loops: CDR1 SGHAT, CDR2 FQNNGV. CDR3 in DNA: TGTGCCAGCAGCTCTAGCGGGAGAGACCAAGAGACCCAGTACTTC. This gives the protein CASSSSGRDQETQYF.

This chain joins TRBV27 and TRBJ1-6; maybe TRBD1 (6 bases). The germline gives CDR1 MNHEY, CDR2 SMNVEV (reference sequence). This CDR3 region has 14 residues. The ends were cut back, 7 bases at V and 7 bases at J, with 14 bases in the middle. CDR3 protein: CASNPWGQNSPLHF. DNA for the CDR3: TGTGCCAGCAATCCTTGGGGGCAAAATTCACCCCTCCACTTT.

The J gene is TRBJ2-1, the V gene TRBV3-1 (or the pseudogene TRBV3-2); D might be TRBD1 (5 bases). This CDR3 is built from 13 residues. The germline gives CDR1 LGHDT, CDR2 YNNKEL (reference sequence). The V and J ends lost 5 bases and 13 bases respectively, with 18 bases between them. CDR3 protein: CASSAQGVTNQFF. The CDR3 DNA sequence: TGTGCCAGCAGCGCACAAGGGGTAACGAATCAGTTCTTC.

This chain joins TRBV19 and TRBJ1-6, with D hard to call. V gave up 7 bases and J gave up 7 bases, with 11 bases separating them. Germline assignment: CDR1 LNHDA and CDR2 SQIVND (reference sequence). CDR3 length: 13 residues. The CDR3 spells CASMATGNSPLHF. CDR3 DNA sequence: TGTGCCAGTATGGCTACCGGGAATTCACCCCTCCACTTT.

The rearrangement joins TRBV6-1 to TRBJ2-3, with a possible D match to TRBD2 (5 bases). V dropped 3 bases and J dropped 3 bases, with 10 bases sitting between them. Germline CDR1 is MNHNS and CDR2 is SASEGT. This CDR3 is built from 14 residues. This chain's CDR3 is CASSELGATDTQYF. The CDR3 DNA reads TGTGCCAGCAGTGAGCTGGGAGCTACAGATACGCAGTATTTT.

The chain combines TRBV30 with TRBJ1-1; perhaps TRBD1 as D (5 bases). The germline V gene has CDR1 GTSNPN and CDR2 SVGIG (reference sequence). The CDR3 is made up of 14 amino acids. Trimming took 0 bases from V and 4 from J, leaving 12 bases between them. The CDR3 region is CAWSVRGLGTEAFF. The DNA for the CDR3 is TGTGCCTGGAGTGTACGGGGGTTGGGCACTGAAGCTTTCTTT.

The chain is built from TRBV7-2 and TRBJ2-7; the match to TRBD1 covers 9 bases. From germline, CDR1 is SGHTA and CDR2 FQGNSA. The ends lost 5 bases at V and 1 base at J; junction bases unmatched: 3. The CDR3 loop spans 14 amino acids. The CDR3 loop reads CASSPGTGSYEQYF. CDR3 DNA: TGTGCCAGCAGCCCCGGGACAGGGTCCTACGAGCAGTACTTC.

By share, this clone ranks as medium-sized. CDR3 DNA: TGTGCCAGCAGCTTTTGGATGAGGGCTGAGGGCTACGAGCAGTACTTC. It specifies CASSFWMRAEGYEQYF. V gene TRBV5-6 combines with J gene TRBJ2-7; TRBD2 might be the D (5 bases). Germline V CDR1 and CDR2: SGHDT, YYEEEE. Trimming shortened V by 2 bases and J by 3 bases, and 18 bases separated the two germline ends. This CDR3 is built from 16 residues.

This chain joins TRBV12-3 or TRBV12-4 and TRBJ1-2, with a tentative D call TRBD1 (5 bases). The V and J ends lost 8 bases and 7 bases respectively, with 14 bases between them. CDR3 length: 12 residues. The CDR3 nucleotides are TGTGCCAGCTCTACAGGTTTACTTGGCTACACCTTC. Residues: CASSTGLLGYTF.

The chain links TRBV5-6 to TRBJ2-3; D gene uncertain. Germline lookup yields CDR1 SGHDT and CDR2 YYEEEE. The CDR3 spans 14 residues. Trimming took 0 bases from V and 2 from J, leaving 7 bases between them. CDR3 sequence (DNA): TGTGCCAGCAGCTTGGGCGGCAACACAGATACGCAGTATTTT. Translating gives CASSLGGNTDTQYF.

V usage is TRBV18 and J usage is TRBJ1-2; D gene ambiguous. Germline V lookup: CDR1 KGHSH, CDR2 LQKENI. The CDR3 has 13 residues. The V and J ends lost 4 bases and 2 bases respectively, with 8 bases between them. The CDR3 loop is CASSQSRNYGYTF. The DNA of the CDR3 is TGTGCCAGCTCACAGAGCCGGAACTATGGCTACACCTTC.

CDR3 DNA sequence: TGTGCCAGCAGCCCAGGAGAGGGTGGTGGCTACACCTTC. It translates to CASSPGEGGGYTF. The chain carries TRBV7-9 and TRBJ1-2; D not certain. CDR1 and CDR2 from the germline V gene are SEHNR and FQNEAQ (reference sequence). Trimming left V 5 bases short and J 7 bases short, with 14 bases between. This CDR3 has 13 residues.

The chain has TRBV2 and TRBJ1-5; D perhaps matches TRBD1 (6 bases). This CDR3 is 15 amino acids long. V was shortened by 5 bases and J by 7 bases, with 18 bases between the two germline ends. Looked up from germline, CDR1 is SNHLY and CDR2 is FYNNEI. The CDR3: CASSPSRGAGQPQHF. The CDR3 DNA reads TGTGCCAGCAGTCCGAGTCGGGGGGCGGGACAGCCCCAGCATTTT.

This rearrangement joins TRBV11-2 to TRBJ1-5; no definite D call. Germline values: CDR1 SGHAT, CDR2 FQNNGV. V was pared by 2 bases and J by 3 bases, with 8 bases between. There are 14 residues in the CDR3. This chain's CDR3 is CASSLNRDNQPQHF. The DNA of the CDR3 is TGTGCCAGCAGCTTAAATCGGGACAATCAGCCCCAGCATTTT.

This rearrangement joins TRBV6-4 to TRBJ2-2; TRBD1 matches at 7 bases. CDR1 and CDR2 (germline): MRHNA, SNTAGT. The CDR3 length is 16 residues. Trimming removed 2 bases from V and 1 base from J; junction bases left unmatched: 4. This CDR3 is CASSDDNRGNTGELFF. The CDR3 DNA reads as TGTGCCAGCAGTGACGACAACAGGGGGAACACCGGGGAGCTGTTTTTT.

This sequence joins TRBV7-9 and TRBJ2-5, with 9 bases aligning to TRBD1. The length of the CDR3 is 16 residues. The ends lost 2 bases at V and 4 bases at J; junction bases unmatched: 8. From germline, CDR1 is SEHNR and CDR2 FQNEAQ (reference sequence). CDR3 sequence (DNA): TGTGCCAGCAGCTTATATTGGGACAGGGTACGAGAGACCCAGTACTTC. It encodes CASSLYWDRVRETQYF.

CDR3 protein: CASSIGTGRSYNEQFF. DNA of the CDR3: TGTGCCAGTAGTATAGGAACGGGGAGATCCTACAATGAGCAGTTCTTC. The V and J genes are TRBV19 and TRBJ2-1, with D possibly TRBD2 on 5 matching bases. Germline CDR1 and CDR2: LNHDA and SQIVND (reference sequence). Trimming left V 1 base short and J 1 base short, with 11 bases between. The CDR3 consists of 16 residues.